Given below is one TCR beta chain in context. What it binds is not known. Quantitative 5'-RACE with molecular barcodes generated TCR beta libraries. A single record per CDR3 protein comes from TCRdb applying MiXCR to the 5' RACE reads. Found here are under 850,000 distinct CDR3 sequences, 15% to 20% of them singletons; the top ten hold 15% to 20%. Germline-derived CDR1 and CDR2 are SEHNR and FQNEAQ (reference sequence). This CDR3 region has 15 residues. V lost 3 bases to trimming and J lost 0 bases, with 11 bases between them. The sample originates from a study of CD8 T cells in ankylosing spondylitis. Study observations and caveats: There was a TCR beta motif, made of several highly homologous variants, that appeared characteristic of ankylosing spondylitis blood.

The gene calls are TRBV7-9 and TRBJ2-5, with D possibly being TRBD1 (5 bases). Sequenced input: blood, either unsorted or a sorted T cell fraction (not recorded which). The receptor was derived from a male donor with ankylosing spondylitis. The CDR3 DNA reads TGTGCCAGCAGCTTGGGGCAGACTTACCAAGAGACCCAGTACTTC. Its protein product is CASSLGQTYQETQYF. Full variable domain (rest looked up from reference TRBV7-9 and TRBJ2-5): DTGVSQNPRHKITKRGQNVTFRCDPISEHNRLYWYRQTLGQGPEFLTYFQNEAQLEKSRLLSDRFSAERPKGSFSTLEIQRTEQGDSAMYLCASSLGQTYQETQYFGPGTRLLVL.